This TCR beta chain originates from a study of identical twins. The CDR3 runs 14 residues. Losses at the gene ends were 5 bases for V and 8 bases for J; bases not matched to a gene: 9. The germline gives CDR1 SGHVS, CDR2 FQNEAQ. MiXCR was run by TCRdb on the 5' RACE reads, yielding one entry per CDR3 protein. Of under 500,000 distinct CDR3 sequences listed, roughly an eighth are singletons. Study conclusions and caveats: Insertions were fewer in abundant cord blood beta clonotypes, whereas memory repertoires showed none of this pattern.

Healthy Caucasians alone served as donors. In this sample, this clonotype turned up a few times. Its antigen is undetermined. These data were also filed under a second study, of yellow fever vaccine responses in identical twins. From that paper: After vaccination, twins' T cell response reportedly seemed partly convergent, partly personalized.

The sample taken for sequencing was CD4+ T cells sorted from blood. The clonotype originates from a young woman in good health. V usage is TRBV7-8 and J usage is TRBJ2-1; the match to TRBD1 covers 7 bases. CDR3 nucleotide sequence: TGTGCCAGCAGCGGAGACAGGGTTAGCCATGAGCAGTTCTTC. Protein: CASSGDRVSHEQFF.